These 3 T cell receptor beta chains originate from one sample sequenced in a study of Ad26.COV2.S vaccination and SARS-CoV-2 variants. Described treatment: over 15 received Ad26.COV2.S at low or high dose, single or two shots; roughly five received placebo; per-sample allocation not given. Sampling happened 63 days after the first vaccine or placebo injection. Libraries were prepared by immunoSEQ multiplex PCR; TCRdb keeps only in-frame clonotypes and omits some of them. In the table there are about 350,000 clones, around 89% of which are singletons. This material consisted of peripheral blood, taken in a trial of Ad26.COV2.S vaccine versus placebo. These receptors came from a person between 18 and 59 years old who received the Ad26.COV2.S COVID-19 vaccine or a placebo.

The genes are TRBV29-1 and TRBJ2-7, with TRBD2 identical over 9 bases. The CDR3 consists of 14 residues. The J segment lost 5 bases and the V segment lost 4 bases, leaving 9 bases of the junction unmatched. The germline CDR1 and CDR2 sequences are SQVTM and ANQGSEA. CDR3 sequence reads: CSVGGSGRIHEQYF. The CDR3 DNA reads TGCAGCGTTGGGGGTAGCGGGAGAATCCACGAGCAGTACTTC.

The chain recombines TRBV14 with TRBJ2-2; 7 bases map to TRBD2. The germline CDR1 and CDR2 sequences are SGHDN and FVKESK. There are 16 residues in the CDR3. V trimming: 1 base; J trimming: 3 bases; junction bases outside the gene matches: 5. CDR3 DNA sequence: TGTGCCAGCAGCCAAGTCCCTAGCGGATACACCGGGGAGCTGTTTTTT. This encodes CASSQVPSGYTGELFF.

The chain employs TRBV5-6 and TRBJ2-7, with TRBD2 identical over 8 bases. The CDR3 has 13 amino acids. Germline V lookup: CDR1 SGHDT, CDR2 YYEEEE. With V trimmed by 5 bases and J by 7 bases, 8 bases remained unmatched. CDR3: CASRWVTSGEQYF. The CDR3 DNA is TGTGCCAGCAGGTGGGTAACTAGCGGAGAGCAGTACTTC.